This T cell receptor (beta chain) was profiled in a study of blood T cell repertoires in COVID-19. Study as a whole: In each case, the material was cDNA or gDNA derived from T cells, B-cell-depleted T cells, or PBMCs.

Trimming at V came to 4 bases and at J to 6 bases, leaving 10 bases not matched to a gene. CDR3 size: 14 residues. Germline V gives CDR1 SQVTM, CDR2 ANQGSEA. Participants reported their clinical history, and cohort assignment relied on those reports. Two consecutive negative NP/OP PCR tests, clearance, or resolved symptoms defined Cohort 3 recovery. Clones were read by immunoSEQ multiplex PCR, and TCRdb kept only the in-frame ones, dropping some. The sample has under 200,000 clones; 80% are singletons. The sequence was collected from an older woman who had recovered from COVID-19. The chain joins TRBV29-1 to TRBJ1-2, with 8 bases fitting TRBD1. The sequenced material came from PBMCs or T cells enriched from blood (not recorded which). This CDR3 is CSVGGYRGEDGYTF. CDR3 DNA: TGCAGCGTTGGTGGGTACAGGGGGGAGGATGGCTACACCTTC.